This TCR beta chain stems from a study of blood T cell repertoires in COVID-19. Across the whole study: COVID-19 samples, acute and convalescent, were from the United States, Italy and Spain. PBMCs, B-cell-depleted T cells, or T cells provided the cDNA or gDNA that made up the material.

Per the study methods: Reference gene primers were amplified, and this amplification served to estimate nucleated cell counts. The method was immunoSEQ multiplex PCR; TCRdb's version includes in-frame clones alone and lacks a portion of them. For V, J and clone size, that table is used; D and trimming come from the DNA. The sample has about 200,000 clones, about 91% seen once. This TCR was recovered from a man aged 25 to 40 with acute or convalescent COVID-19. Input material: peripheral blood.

Written as DNA, the CDR3 is TGTGCCAGCAGTTACGGTGGGACAGGGGAGTTAGAGACCCAGTACTTC. Translation: CASSYGGTGELETQYF. The V gene is TRBV6-5, the J gene TRBJ2-5; 10 bases are a match to TRBD1. The germline V gene encodes CDR1 MNHEY and CDR2 SVGAGI. The CDR3 extends over 16 amino acids. J lost 4 bases, V lost 2 bases, and 7 bases had no gene match.